The 6 T cell receptor beta chains reported below all come from one sample, sequenced in a study of shared clonotypes between healthy human individuals. Using immunoSEQ multiplex PCR, the repertoire was profiled, and TCRdb retains in-frame clones only, with some absent. In the table there are 950,000 to 1,100,000 clones, 78% of which are singletons. Sequenced input: memory CD4+ T cells from PBMCs. Indicated subset: CD45RA-negative fraction. These receptors originate from a man younger than 35 in good health. Some clones in this sample may be carry-over from other donors' samples.

In this sample, this clone turned up a few times. This sample also contains other DNA sequences that code for the same CDR3. The V call is TRBV9, the J call TRBJ1-2; D unclear. This CDR3 has 14 amino acids. Per germline, CDR1 SGDLS and CDR2 YYNGEE. V was pared by 0 bases and J by 5 bases, with 11 bases between. The CDR3 here is CASSVGGTSYGYTF. Written as DNA, the CDR3 is TGTGCCAGCAGCGTAGGAGGTACAAGTTATGGCTACACCTTC.

This clone appeared a few times. The genes are TRBV10-3 and TRBJ2-6; possibly TRBD1 or TRBD2 for D (5 bases each). Trimming took off 10 bases at V and 0 bases at J, with 13 bases between the two ends. The CDR3 totals 15 residues. Germline V gene lookup returns CDR1 ENHRY and CDR2 SYGVKD. CDR3 protein: CATYRGASGANVLTF. The CDR3 nucleotides read TGTGCCACCTATCGAGGGGCCTCTGGGGCCAACGTCCTGACTTTC.

This sequence joins TRBV18 and TRBJ2-7; D uncertain. Trimming took 1 base from V and 2 from J, leaving 12 bases between them. The germline gives CDR1 KGHSH, CDR2 LQKENI. This CDR3 comprises 15 residues. CDR3 sequence: CASSPLAITTYEQYF. In nucleotides, the CDR3 is TGTGCCAGCTCACCACTTGCTATCACCACCTACGAGCAGTACTTC.

The chain recombines TRBV28 with TRBJ2-1, with 8 bases that match TRBD2. The CDR3 length is 15 residues. Unmatched junction bases numbered 11, after V lost 6 bases and J lost 7 bases. Germline V gives CDR1 MDHEN, CDR2 SYDVKM. The CDR3 sequence: CASSRSGSHGNEQFF. The CDR3 nucleotides read TGTGCCAGCAGCCGCAGCGGGAGCCACGGGAATGAGCAGTTCTTC. The full variable domain, with the rest looked up from reference TRBV28 and TRBJ2-1, is DVKVTQSSRYLVKRTGEKVFLECVQDMDHENMFWYRQDPGLGLRLIYFSYDVKMKEKGDIPEGYSVSREKKERFSLILESASTNQTSMYLCASSRSGSHGNEQFFGPGTRLTVL.

The chain uses TRBV9 and TRBJ1-5, with TRBD1 matching over 10 bases. Germline V CDR1 and CDR2: SGDLS, YYNGEE. This CDR3 is 15 amino acids long. Trimming at V came to 0 bases and at J to 6 bases, leaving 3 bases not matched to a gene. CDR3: CASSVGTGGSQPQHF. For the CDR3, the DNA is TGTGCCAGCAGCGTAGGGACAGGGGGATCTCAGCCCCAGCATTTT. The full variable domain, in which reference TRBV9 and TRBJ1-5 provide the parts outside the CDR3, is DSGVTQTPKHLITATGQRVTLRCSPRSGDLSVYWYQQSLDQGLQFLIQYYNGEERAKGNILERFSAQQFPDLHSELNLSSLELGDSALYFCASSVGTGGSQPQHFGDGTRLSIL.

The chain combines TRBV18 with TRBJ1-1; weak D call: TRBD1 (5 bases). Germline CDR1 KGHSH, CDR2 LQKENI. V dropped 3 bases and J dropped 4 bases, with 15 bases sitting between them. This CDR3 is built from 15 residues. In DNA, the CDR3 is TGTGCCAGCTCACCCCAACAGGAAGACGGCACTGAAGCTTTCTTT. This gives the protein CASSPQQEDGTEAFF.